These 2 T cell receptor beta chains share one sample of origin, sequenced in a study of shared T cell receptors in the human thymus. The data were produced by immunoSEQ multiplex PCR, yet TCRdb's version contains in-frame clones alone and is incomplete. The sample holds about 710,000 clones, over 75% seen once. These records were also assigned to another study, of human thymus T cells.

The sequenced material came from thymocytes. All receptors derive from a boy under two years old with a congenital heart defect.

The V and J genes are TRBV5-4 and TRBJ1-2; 7 bases line up with TRBD1. Trimming at V came to 5 bases and at J to 4 bases, leaving 11 bases not matched to a gene. Germline values: CDR1 SGHNT, CDR2 YYREEE (reference sequence). The CDR3 covers 15 residues. The CDR3 bases are TGTGCCAGCAGGCTGGAGACAGGGAACTTCTATGGCTACACCTTC. It is translated as CASRLETGNFYGYTF.

The V and J genes are TRBV15 and TRBJ2-2, with D hard to call. This CDR3 is 13 amino acids long. From germline, CDR1 is LNHNV and CDR2 YYDKDF (reference sequence). V shed 1 base and J shed 6 bases, with 6 bases lying between them. CDR3 in amino acids: CATSRVEAGELFF. CDR3 bases: TGTGCCACCAGCAGAGTTGAGGCCGGGGAGCTGTTTTTT. Full variable domain (remainder filled in from reference TRBV15 and TRBJ2-2): DAMVIQNPRYQVTQFGKPVTLSCSQTLNHNVMYWYQQKSSQAPKLLFHYYDKDFNNEADTPDNFQSRRPNTSFCFLDIRSPGLGDTAMYLCATSRVEAGELFFGEGSRLTVL.